This T cell receptor beta chain was identified during a study of Graves' ophthalmopathy and Graves' hyperthyroidism. In the study overall: At the time of initial diagnosis and before any treatment, peripheral blood was collected.

The study amplified TCR beta CDR3 regions using RNA transcripts. An initial RT-PCR round employing HTBI primers preceded a second-round multiplex PCR. TCRdb itself ran the multiplex PCR reads through MiXCR, one entry per CDR3 protein. Of 660,000 or so distinct CDR3 sequences in the sample, approximately 39% are singletons; the top ten hold more than 2.5%. This clonotype was seen many times. Germline trimming cut 8 bases from V and 0 bases from J; bases unmatched to any gene: 2. The germline CDR1 and CDR2 sequences are WSHSY and SAAADI. The CDR3 consists of 13 residues. The receptor comes from an adult man with Graves' ophthalmopathy. The rearrangement uses TRBV10-2 and TRBJ2-7, with TRBD1 matching over 9 bases. The sample comprised peripheral blood. The CDR3 DNA follows: TGCGCCAGCGCGACAGGGGGCTCCTACGAGCAGTACTTC. Residues: CASATGGSYEQYF.